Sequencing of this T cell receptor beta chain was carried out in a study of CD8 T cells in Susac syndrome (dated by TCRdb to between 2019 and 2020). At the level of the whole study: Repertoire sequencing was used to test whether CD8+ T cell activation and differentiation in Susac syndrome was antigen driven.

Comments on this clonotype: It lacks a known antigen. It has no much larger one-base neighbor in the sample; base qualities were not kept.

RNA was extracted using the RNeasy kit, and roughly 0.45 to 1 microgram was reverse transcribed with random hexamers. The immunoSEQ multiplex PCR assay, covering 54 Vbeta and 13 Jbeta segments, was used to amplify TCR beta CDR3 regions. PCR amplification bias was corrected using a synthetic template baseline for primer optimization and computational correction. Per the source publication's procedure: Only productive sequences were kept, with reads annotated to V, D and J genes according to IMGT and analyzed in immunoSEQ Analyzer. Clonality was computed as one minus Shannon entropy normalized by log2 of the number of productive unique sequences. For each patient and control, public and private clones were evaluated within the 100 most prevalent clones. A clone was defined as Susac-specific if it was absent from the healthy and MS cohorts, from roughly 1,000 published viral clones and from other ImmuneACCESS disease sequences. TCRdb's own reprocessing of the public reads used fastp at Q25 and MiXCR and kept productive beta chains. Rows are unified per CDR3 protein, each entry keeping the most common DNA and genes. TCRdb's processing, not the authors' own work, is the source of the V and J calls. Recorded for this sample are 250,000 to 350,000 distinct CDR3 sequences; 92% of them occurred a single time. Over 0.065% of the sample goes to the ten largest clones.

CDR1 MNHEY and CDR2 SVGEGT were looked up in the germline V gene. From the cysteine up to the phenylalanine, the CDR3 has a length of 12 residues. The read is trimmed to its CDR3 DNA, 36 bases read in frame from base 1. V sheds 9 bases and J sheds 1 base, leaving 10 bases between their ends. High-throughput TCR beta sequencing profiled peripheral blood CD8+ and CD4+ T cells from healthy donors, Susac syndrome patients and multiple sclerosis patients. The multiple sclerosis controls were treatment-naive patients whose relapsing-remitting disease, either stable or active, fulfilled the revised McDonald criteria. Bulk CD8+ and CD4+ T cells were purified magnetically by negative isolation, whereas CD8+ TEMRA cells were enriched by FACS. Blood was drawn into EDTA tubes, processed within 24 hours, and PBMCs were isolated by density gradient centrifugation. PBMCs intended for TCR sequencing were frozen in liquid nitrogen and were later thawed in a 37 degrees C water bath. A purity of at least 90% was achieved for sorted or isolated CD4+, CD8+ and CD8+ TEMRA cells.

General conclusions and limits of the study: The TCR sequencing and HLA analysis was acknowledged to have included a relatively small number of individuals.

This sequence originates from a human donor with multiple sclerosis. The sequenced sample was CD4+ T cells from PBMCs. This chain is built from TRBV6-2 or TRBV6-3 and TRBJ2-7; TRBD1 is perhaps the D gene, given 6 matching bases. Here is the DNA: TGTGCCAGTGCGGACAGTTCCTACGAGCAGTACTTC. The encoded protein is CASADSSYEQYF.